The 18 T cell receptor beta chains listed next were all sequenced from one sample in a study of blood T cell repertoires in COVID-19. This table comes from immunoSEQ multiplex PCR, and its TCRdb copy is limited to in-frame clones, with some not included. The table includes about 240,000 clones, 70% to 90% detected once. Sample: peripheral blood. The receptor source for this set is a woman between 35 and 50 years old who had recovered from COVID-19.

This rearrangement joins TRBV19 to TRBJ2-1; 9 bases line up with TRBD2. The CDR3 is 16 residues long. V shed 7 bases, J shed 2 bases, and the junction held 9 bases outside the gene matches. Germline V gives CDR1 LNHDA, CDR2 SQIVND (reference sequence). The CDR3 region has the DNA TGTGCCAGTACCCCGCGGGCTAGCGGGGCCTACAATGAGCAGTTCTTC. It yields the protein CASTPRASGAYNEQFF. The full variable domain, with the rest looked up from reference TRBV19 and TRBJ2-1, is DGGITQSPKYLFRKEGQNVTLSCEQNLNHDAMYWYRQDPGQGLRLIYYSQIVNDFQKGDIAEGYSVSREKKESFPLTVTSAQKNPTAFYLCASTPRASGAYNEQFFGPGTRLTVL.

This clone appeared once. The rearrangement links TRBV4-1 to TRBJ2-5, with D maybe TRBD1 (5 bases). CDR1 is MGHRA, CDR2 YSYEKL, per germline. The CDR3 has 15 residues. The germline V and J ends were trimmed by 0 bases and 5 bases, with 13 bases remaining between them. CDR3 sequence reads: CASSQDWGRDETQYF. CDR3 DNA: TGCGCCAGCAGCCAAGATTGGGGCAGGGATGAGACCCAGTACTTC.

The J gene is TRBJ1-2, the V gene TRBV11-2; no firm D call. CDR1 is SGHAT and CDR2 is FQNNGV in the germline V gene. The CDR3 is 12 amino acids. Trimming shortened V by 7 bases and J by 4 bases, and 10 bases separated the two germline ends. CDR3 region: CASTAAGYGYTF. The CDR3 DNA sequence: TGTGCCAGCACCGCCGCGGGCTATGGCTACACCTTC.

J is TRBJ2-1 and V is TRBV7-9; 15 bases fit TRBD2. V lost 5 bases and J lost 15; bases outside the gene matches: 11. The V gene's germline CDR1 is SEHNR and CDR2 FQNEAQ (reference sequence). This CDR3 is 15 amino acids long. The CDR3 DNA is TGTGCCAGCAGCCCCACCGGGACTAGCGGGGGGTCGGGGTTCTTC. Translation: CASSPTGTSGGSGFF.

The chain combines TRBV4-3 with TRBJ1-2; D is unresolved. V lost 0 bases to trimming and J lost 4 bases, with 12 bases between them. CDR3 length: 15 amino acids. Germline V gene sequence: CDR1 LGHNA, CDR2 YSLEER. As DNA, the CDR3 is TGCGCCAGCAGCCAAGATCGGGGAGGCCCCTATGGCTACACCTTC. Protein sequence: CASSQDRGGPYGYTF.

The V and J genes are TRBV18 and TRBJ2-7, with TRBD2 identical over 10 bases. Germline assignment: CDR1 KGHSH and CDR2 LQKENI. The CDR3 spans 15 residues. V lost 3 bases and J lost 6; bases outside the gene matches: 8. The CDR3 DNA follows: TGTGCCAGCTCACCCCTAGCGGGAGAGGAACTCGAGCAGTACTTC. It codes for CASSPLAGEELEQYF.

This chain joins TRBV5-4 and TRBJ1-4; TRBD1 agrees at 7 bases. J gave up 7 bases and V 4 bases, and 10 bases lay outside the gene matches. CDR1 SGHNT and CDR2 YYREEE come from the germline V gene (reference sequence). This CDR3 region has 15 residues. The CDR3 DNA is TGTGCCAGCAGCCTACAGGGGCCGTGGGGTGAAAAACTGTTTTTT. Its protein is CASSLQGPWGEKLFF.

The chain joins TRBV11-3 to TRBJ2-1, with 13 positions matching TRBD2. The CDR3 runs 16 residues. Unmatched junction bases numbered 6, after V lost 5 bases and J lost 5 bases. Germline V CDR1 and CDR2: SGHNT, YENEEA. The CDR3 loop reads CASSKGGLAGDNEQFF. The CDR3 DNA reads TGTGCCAGCAGCAAGGGAGGACTAGCGGGGGACAATGAGCAGTTCTTC.

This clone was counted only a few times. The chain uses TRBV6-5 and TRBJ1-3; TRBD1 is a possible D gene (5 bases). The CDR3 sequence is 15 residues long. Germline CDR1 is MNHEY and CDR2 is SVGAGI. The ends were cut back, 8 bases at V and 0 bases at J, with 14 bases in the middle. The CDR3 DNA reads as TGTGCCAGCCGTCGAGACAGCATCTCTGGAAACACCATATATTTT. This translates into CASRRDSISGNTIYF.

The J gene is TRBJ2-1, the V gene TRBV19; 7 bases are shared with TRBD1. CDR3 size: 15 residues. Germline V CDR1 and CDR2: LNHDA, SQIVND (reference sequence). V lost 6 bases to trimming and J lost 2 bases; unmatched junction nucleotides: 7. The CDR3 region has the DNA TGTGCCAGTAGACCGCGACAGGGAACCTACAATGAGCAGTTCTTC. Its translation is CASRPRQGTYNEQFF. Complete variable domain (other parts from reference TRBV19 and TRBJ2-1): DGGITQSPKYLFRKEGQNVTLSCEQNLNHDAMYWYRQDPGQGLRLIYYSQIVNDFQKGDIAEGYSVSREKKESFPLTVTSAQKNPTAFYLCASRPRQGTYNEQFFGPGTRLTVL.

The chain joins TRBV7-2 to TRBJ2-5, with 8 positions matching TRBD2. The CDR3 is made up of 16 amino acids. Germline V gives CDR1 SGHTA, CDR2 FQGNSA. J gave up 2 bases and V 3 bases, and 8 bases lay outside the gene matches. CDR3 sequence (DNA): TGTGCCAGCAGCTTGGGGAGCGGGGGACCTCAAGAGACCCAGTACTTC. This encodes CASSLGSGGPQETQYF.

The CDR3 sequence is CASSLFGSGGRETQYF. The CDR3 DNA sequence: TGTGCCAGCAGCTTATTTGGTAGCGGGGGCCGAGAGACCCAGTACTTC. The chain carries TRBV7-3 and TRBJ2-5, with TRBD2 matching over 9 bases. The CDR3 length is 16 residues. The V gene end was trimmed by 2 bases and the J gene end by 4 bases; junction bases not matched to a gene: 8. Germline-derived CDR1 and CDR2 are SGHTA and FQGTGA.

The DNA of the CDR3 is TGTGCCAGCACCACCAGGGTGGATAGCAATCAGCCCCAGCATTTT. Protein: CASTTRVDSNQPQHF. V and J are TRBV6-5 and TRBJ1-5, with a weak D call TRBD1 (5 bases). CDR3 size: 15 residues. Germline-derived CDR1 and CDR2 are MNHEY and SVGAGI. The germline V and J ends were trimmed by 7 bases and 0 bases, with 13 bases remaining between them.

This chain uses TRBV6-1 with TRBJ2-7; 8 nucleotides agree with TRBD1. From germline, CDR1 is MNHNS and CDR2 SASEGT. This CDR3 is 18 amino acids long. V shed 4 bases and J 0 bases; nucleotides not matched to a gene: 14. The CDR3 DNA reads TGTGCCAGCAGTGCCGGGGCTGGCTGGGACAGGAGCTCCTACGAGCAGTACGTC. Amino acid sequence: CASSAGAGWDRSSYEQYV.

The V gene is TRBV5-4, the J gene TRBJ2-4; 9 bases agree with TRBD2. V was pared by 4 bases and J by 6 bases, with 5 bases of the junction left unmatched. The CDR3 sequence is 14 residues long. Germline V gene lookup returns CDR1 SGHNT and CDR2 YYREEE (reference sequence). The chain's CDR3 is CASSPAGGINIQYF. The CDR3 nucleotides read TGTGCCAGCAGCCCGGCGGGGGGGATAAACATTCAGTACTTC. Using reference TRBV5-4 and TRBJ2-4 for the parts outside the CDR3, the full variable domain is ETGVTQSPTHLIKTRGQQVTLRCSSQSGHNTVSWYQQALGQGPQFIFQYYREEENGRGNFPPRFSGLQFPNYSSELNVNALELDDSALYLCASSPAGGINIQYFGAGTRLSVL.

CDR3 DNA: TGTGCCAGCAGTCACGGACAGGGCGGTGAGCAGTTCTTC. Protein product: CASSHGQGGEQFF. The chain recombines TRBV14 with TRBJ2-1, with TRBD1 identical over 8 bases. The CDR3 runs to 13 residues. The V and J ends lost 6 bases and 9 bases, in that order; junction bases with no gene match: 7. Germline CDR1 reads SGHDN; CDR2 reads FVKESK.

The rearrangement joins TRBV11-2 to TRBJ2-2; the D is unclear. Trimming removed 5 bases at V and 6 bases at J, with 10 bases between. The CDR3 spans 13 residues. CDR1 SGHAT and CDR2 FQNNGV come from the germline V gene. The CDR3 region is CASSLGFSGELFF. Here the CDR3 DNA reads TGTGCCAGCAGCCTAGGTTTCTCCGGGGAGCTGTTTTTT. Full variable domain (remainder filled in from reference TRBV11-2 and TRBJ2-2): EAGVAQSPRYKIIEKRQSVAFWCNPISGHATLYWYQQILGQGPKLLIQFQNNGVVDDSQLPKDRFSAERLKGVDSTLKIQPAKLEDSAVYLCASSLGFSGELFFGEGSRLTVL.

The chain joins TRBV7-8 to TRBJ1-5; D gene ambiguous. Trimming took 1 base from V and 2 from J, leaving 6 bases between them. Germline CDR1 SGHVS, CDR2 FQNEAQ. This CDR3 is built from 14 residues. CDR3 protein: CASSLGEGNQPQHF. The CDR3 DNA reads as TGTGCCAGCAGCTTAGGCGAGGGCAATCAGCCCCAGCATTTT.